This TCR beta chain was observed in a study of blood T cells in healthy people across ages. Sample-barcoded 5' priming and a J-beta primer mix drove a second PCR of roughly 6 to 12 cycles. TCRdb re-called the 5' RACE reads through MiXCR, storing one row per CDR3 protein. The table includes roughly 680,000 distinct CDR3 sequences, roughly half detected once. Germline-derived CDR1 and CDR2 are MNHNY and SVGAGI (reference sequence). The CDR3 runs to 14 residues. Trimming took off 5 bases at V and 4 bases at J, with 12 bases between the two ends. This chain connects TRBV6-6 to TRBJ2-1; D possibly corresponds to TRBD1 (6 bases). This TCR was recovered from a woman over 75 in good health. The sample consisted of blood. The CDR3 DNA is TGTGCCAGCAGTGTGACAGGCAGATACAATGAGCAGTTCTTC. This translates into CASSVTGRYNEQFF.